This T cell receptor beta chain came from a study of shared clonotypes between healthy human individuals. Study background: There were three CD4 naive, three CD4 memory, two CD8 naive and one CD8 memory plates per donor. Regarding the study as a whole: When naive CD4 clonotypes were compared across a handful of donors, approximately 5% were shared.

With V trimmed by 5 bases and J by 6 bases, 10 bases remained unmatched. The CDR3 contains 15 residues. Looked up from germline, CDR1 is SGHTA and CDR2 is FQGNSA. Generated by immunoSEQ multiplex PCR, the TCRdb table keeps only in-frame clones and is missing some. The table has around 2,000,000 clones, roughly 96% seen once. As regards this clone: What it binds is not known.

This chain links TRBV7-2 with TRBJ1-1, with TRBD1 matching over 9 bases. The source material was naive CD4+ T cells sorted from blood. The subset here: CD45RA+ positively selected. This TCR came from a man younger than 35 in good health. CDR3 sequence (DNA): TGTGCCAGCAGCCCGCAGGACAGGGGAGGGGCTGAAGCTTTCTTT. Translated, it gives CASSPQDRGGAEAFF.